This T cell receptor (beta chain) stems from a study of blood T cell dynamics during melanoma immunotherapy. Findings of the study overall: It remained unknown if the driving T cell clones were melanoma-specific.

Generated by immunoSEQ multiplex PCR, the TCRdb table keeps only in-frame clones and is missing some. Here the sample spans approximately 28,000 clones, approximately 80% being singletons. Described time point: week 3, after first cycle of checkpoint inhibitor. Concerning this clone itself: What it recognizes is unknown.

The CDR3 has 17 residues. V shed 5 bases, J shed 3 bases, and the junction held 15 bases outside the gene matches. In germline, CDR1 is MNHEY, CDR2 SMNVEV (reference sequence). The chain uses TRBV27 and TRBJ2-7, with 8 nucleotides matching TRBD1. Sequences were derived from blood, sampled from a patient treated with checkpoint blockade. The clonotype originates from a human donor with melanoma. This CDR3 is CASSRGVSPGQDYEQYF. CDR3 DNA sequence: TGTGCCAGCAGTCGCGGAGTATCTCCGGGACAGGACTACGAGCAGTACTTC.